This T cell receptor beta chain was recorded in a study of shared clonotypes between healthy human individuals. CD45RO-negative, CCR7-selected cells formed the naive CD8 fraction, which excluded terminally differentiated effector memory CD45RA+ cells. CDR3 length: 15 amino acids. V dropped 1 base and J dropped 7 bases, with 13 bases sitting between them. Per the germline V gene, CDR1 is MGHDK and CDR2 is SYGVNS. As to this clone: Its antigen remains unknown.

The study, taken as a whole, reports: An anticipated effect of sequencing depth on clonotype sharing among donors was recognized. The four-donor shared clonotypes exceeded non-shared clonotypes in generation probability, with non-shared ones scoring lower.

TCRdb's table, derived via immunoSEQ multiplex PCR, lists solely in-frame clones and lacks some. The data show around 2.1 million clones, 85% to 95% seen once. The J gene is TRBJ1-4, the V gene TRBV25-1; D gene ambiguous. Source material: naive CD8+ T cells from PBMCs. This clonotype was sampled from a young man in good health. Some clones in this sample may be carry-over from other donors' samples. CDR3: CASSEFGGYGEKLFF. The CDR3 region has the DNA TGTGCCAGCAGTGAATTTGGAGGGTATGGTGAAAAACTGTTTTTT.